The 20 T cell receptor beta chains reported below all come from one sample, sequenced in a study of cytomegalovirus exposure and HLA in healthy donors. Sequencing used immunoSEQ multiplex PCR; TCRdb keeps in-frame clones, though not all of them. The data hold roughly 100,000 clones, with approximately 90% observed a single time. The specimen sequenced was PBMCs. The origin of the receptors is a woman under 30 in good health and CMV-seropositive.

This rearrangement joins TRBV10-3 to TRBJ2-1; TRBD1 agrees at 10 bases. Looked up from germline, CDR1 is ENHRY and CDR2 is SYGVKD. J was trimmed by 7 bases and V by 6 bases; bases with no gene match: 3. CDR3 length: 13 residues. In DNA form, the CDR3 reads TGTGCCATCAGACCGGGACAGGGGAATGAGCAGTTCTTC. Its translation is CAIRPGQGNEQFF.

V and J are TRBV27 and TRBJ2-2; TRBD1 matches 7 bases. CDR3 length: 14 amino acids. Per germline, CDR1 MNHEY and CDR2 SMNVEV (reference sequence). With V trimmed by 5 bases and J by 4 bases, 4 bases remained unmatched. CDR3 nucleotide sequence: TGTGCCAGCAGTGACAGGGAATTCACCGGGGAGCTGTTTTTT. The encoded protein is CASSDREFTGELFF.

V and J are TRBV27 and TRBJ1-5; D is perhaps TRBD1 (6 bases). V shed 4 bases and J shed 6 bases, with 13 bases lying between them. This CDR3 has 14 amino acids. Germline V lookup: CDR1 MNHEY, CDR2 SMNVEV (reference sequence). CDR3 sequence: CASSSYRVRQPQHF. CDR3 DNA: TGTGCCAGCAGTTCGTACAGGGTACGTCAGCCCCAGCATTTT.

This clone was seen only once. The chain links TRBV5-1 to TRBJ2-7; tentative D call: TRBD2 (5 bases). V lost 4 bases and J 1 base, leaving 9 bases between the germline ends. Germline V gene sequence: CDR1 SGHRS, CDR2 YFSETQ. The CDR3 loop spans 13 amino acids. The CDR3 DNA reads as TGCGCCAGCAGCGTCGGGGTGTCCTACGAGCAGTACTTC. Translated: CASSVGVSYEQYF.

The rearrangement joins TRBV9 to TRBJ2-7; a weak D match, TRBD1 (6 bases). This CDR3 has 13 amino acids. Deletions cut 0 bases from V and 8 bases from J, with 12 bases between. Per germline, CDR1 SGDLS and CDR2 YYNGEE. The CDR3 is CASSVGSGDKQYF. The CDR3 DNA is TGTGCCAGCAGCGTAGGCTCCGGGGACAAGCAGTACTTC.

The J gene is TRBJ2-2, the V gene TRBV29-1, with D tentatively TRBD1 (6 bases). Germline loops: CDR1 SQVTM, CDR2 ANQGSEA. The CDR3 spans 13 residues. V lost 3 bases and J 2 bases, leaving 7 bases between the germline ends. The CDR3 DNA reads TGCAGCGTTGACAGGGGTAACACCGGGGAGCTGTTTTTT. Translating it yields CSVDRGNTGELFF.

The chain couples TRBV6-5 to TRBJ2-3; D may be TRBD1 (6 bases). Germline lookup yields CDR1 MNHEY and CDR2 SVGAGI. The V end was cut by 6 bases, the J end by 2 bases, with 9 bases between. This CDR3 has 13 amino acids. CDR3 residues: CASSGQYTDTQYF. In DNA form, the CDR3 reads TGTGCCAGCAGCGGACAGTACACAGATACGCAGTATTTT.

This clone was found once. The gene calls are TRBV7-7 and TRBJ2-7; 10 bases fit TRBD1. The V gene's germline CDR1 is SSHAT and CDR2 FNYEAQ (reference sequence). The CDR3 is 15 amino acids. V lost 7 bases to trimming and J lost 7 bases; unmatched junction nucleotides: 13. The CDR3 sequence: CASKRVGDRGREQYF. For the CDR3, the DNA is TGTGCCAGCAAGAGGGTAGGGGACAGGGGTCGGGAGCAGTACTTC.

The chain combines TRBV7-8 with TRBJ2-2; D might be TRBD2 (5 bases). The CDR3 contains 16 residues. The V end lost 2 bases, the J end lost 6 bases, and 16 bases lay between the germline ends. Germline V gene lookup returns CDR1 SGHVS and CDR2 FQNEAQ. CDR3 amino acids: CASSLLGGPLAGELFF. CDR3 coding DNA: TGTGCCAGCAGCTTACTTGGAGGACCTCTCGCCGGGGAGCTGTTTTTT. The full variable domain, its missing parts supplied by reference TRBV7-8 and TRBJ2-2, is GAGVSQSPRYKVAKRGQDVALRCDPISGHVSLFWYQQALGQGPEFLTYFQNEAQLDKSGLPSDRFFAERPEGSVSTLKIQRTQQEDSAVYLCASSLLGGPLAGELFFGEGSRLTVL.

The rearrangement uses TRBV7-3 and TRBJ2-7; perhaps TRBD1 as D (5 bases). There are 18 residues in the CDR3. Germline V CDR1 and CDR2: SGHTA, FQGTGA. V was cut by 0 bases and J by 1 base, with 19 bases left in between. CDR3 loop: CASSLTISGAGASYEQYF. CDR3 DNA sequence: TGTGCCAGCAGCTTAACGATTTCTGGGGCAGGAGCATCCTACGAGCAGTACTTC.

Here the CDR3 DNA reads TGTGCCAGCAGCTTGACTAGCGGAAACAATGAGCAGTTCTTC. It is translated as CASSLTSGNNEQFF. The chain carries TRBV5-4 and TRBJ2-1, with 8 bases aligning to TRBD2. The V gene's germline CDR1 is SGHNT and CDR2 YYREEE (reference sequence). J was trimmed by 5 bases and V by 1 base; bases with no gene match: 2. CDR3 length: 14 residues.

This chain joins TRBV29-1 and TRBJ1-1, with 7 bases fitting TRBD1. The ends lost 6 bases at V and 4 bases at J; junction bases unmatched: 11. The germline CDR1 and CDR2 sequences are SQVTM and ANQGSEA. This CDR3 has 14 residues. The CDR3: CSVARQGRATEAFF. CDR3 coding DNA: TGCAGCGTAGCGAGACAGGGACGGGCCACTGAAGCTTTCTTT.

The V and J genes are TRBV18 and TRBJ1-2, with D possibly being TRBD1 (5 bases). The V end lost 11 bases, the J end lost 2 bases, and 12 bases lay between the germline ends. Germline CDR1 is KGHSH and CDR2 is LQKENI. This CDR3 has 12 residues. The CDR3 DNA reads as TGTGCCGCCCTGGAGGGGAACTATGGCTACACCTTC. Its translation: CAALEGNYGYTF. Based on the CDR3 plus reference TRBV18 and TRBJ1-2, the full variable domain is NAGVMQNPRHLVRRRGQEARLRCSPMKGHSHVYWYRQLPEEGLKFMVYLQKENIIDESGMPKERFSAEFPKEGPSILRIQQVVRGDSAAYFCAALEGNYGYTFGSGTRLTVV.

This chain's CDR3 is CASGGVGDSSPLHF. DNA of the CDR3: TGTGCCAGCGGGGGGGTGGGCGACAGTTCACCCCTCCACTTT. The chain uses TRBV25-1 and TRBJ1-6, with D perhaps matching TRBD1 (5 bases). The CDR3 runs 14 residues. Deletions cut 8 bases from V and 9 bases from J, with 17 bases between. Looked up from germline, CDR1 is MGHDK and CDR2 is SYGVNS.

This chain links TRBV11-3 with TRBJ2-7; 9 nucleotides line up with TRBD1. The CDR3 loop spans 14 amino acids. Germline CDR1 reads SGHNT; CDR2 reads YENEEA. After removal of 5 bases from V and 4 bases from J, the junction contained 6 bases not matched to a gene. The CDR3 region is CASSQPGQGYEQYF. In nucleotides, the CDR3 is TGTGCCAGCAGCCAACCGGGACAGGGTTACGAGCAGTACTTC. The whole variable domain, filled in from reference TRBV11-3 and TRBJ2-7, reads EAGVVQSPRYKIIEKKQPVAFWCNPISGHNTLYWYLQNLGQGPELLIRYENEEAVDDSQLPKDRFSAERLKGVDSTLKIQPAELGDSAVYLCASSQPGQGYEQYFGPGTRLTVT.

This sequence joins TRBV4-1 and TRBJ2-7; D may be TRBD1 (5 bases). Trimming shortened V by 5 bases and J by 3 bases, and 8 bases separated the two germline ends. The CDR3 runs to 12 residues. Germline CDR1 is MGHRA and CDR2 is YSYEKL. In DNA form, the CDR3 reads TGCGCCAGCAGCTACGACAGCTACGAGCAGTACTTC. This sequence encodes CASSYDSYEQYF.

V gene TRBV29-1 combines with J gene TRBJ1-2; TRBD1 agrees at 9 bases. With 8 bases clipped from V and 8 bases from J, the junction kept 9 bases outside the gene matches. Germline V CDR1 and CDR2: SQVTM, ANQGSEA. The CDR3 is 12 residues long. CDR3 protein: CSLTQGAGGYTF. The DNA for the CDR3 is TGCAGCTTGACACAGGGGGCGGGAGGCTACACCTTC.

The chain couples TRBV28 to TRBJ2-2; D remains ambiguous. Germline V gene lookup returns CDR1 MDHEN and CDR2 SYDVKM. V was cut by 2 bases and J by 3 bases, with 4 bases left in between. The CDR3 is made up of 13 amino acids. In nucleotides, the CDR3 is TGTGCCAGCAGTTTAGGCTACACCGGGGAGCTGTTTTTT. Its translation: CASSLGYTGELFF.

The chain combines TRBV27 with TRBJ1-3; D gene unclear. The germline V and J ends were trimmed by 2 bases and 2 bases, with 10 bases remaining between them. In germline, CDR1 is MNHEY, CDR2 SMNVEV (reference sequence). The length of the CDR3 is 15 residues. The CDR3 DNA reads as TGTGCCAGCAGTTTAACCTATTCCCCTGGAAACACCATATATTTT. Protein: CASSLTYSPGNTIYF.

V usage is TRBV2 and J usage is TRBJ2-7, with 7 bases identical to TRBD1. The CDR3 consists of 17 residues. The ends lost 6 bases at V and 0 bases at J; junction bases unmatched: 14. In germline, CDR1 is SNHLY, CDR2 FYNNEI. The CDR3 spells CASSPLLPGQSSYEQYF. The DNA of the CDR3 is TGTGCCAGCAGCCCTCTACTTCCGGGACAGAGCTCCTACGAGCAGTACTTC.